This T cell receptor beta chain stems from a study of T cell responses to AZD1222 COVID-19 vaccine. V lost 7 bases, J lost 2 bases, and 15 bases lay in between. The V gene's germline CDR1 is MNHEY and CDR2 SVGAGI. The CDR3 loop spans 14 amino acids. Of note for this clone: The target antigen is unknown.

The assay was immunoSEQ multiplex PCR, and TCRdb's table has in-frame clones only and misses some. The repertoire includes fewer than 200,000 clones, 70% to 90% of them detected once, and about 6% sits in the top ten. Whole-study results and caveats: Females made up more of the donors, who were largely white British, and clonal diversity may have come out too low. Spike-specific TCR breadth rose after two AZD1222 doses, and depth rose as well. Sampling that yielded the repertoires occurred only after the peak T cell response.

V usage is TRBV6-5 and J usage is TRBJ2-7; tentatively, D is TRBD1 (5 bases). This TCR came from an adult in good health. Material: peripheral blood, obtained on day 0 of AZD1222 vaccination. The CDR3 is CASTQGAGPYEQYF. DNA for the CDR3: TGTGCCAGCACCCAGGGCGCAGGACCCTACGAGCAGTACTTC.